These 15 T cell receptor beta chains share one sample of origin, sequenced in a study of OX40 agonist ivuxolimab in advanced cancers. Clones were read by immunoSEQ multiplex PCR, and TCRdb kept only the in-frame ones, dropping some. The repertoire holds 15,000 to 20,000 clones, with approximately 73% as singletons. The sample here was CD4+ or CD8+ T cells sorted from blood, taken in a trial of the OX40 agonist ivuxolimab. The source of these receptors is an adult with an advanced solid tumor such as melanoma, head and neck, liver or kidney cancer.

The chain carries TRBV11-2 and TRBJ2-7; 10 bases align to TRBD2. The CDR3 is 17 amino acids. J gave up 3 bases and V 1 base, and 9 bases lay outside the gene matches. Per the germline V gene, CDR1 is SGHAT and CDR2 is FQNNGV. The CDR3 nucleotides read TGTGCCAGCAGCTTAGCGCCCGGACTAGCGGAGATCTACGAGCAGTACTTC. It encodes CASSLAPGLAEIYEQYF.

V gene TRBV4-1 combines with J gene TRBJ2-5; no firm D call. The CDR3 sequence is 15 residues long. The germline gives CDR1 MGHRA, CDR2 YSYEKL. With 4 bases removed from V and 1 base from J, the gap between germline ends came to 13 bases. The CDR3 reads CASSLSMGSQETQYF. CDR3 in DNA: TGCGCCAGCAGCCTATCAATGGGTAGCCAAGAGACCCAGTACTTC.

The CDR3 here is CASSKTGYGEQYF. CDR3 sequence (DNA): TGTGCCAGTAGCAAAACAGGGTACGGCGAGCAGTACTTC. This chain joins TRBV19 and TRBJ2-7, with TRBD1 as a possible D gene (6 bases). This CDR3 region has 13 residues. Deletions cut 6 bases from V and 6 bases from J, with 15 bases between. Germline CDR1 LNHDA, CDR2 SQIVND (reference sequence).

The rearrangement uses TRBV7-3 and TRBJ2-3, with 10 positions matching TRBD1. In germline, CDR1 is SGHTA, CDR2 FQGTGA. The CDR3 consists of 22 residues. Trimming took 1 base from V and 1 from J; bases not matched to a gene: 20. CDR3 sequence (DNA): TGTGCCAGCAGCTTAAATTTGTGTAAATTGACAGGGGGCCACCATGGCACAGATACGCAGTATTTT. This encodes CASSLNLCKLTGGHHGTDTQYF.

This clone rates as hyperexpanded. The J gene is TRBJ2-2, the V gene TRBV5-1, with 8 bases fitting TRBD2. V was clipped by 4 bases and J by 4 bases; unmatched bases: 6. From germline, CDR1 is SGHRS and CDR2 YFSETQ. There are 15 residues in the CDR3. The CDR3 DNA follows: TGCGCCAGCAGCCGAGTAGCGGGAATCACCGGGGAGCTGTTTTTT. Protein product: CASSRVAGITGELFF.

About this clone itself: One junction end does not reproduce the germline sequence, and a read error may be involved. The V and J genes are TRBV19 and TRBJ1-5; 8 bases are shared with TRBD1. The CDR3 has 15 residues. CDR1 and CDR2 from the germline V gene are LNHDA and SQIVND (reference sequence). CDR3 DNA sequence: TGTGCCAGTAGCATAGACAGGGGTCACAATCAGCCCCAGCATTTT. Its protein product is CASSIDRGHNQPQHF.

The chain employs TRBV19 and TRBJ1-3; the D gene is possibly TRBD1 (6 bases). CDR1 is LNHDA, CDR2 SQIVND, per germline (reference sequence). This CDR3 spans 15 amino acids. The V end lost 5 bases, the J end lost 3 bases, and 14 bases lay between the germline ends. The CDR3 is CASSPPQGGGNTIYF. DNA for the CDR3: TGTGCCAGTAGTCCACCCCAAGGGGGTGGAAACACCATATATTTT.

The rearrangement joins TRBV9 to TRBJ1-2; 11 bases fit TRBD1. This CDR3 spans 18 amino acids. J was trimmed by 4 bases and V by 3 bases; bases with no gene match: 14. In germline, CDR1 is SGDLS, CDR2 YYNGEE. CDR3: CASSDHRDRGVRSYGYTF. The CDR3 DNA reads TGTGCCAGCAGCGATCACCGGGACAGGGGGGTACGGAGCTATGGCTACACCTTC.

V usage is TRBV7-9 and J usage is TRBJ2-7; 8 bases fit TRBD1. The V and J ends lost 1 base and 3 bases, in that order; junction bases with no gene match: 5. The CDR3 is 15 residues long. Germline V lookup: CDR1 SEHNR, CDR2 FQNEAQ (reference sequence). This chain's CDR3 is CASSLGPDRDYEQYF. CDR3 in DNA: TGTGCCAGCAGCTTAGGTCCGGACAGGGACTACGAGCAGTACTTC.

The chain uses TRBV29-1 and TRBJ1-5; the D gene is possibly TRBD1 (5 bases). Germline values: CDR1 SQVTM, CDR2 ANQGSEA. Trimming removed 5 bases at V and 2 bases at J, with 10 bases between. This CDR3 comprises 13 residues. The CDR3: CSVREGGNQPQHF. The CDR3 DNA is TGCAGCGTTCGTGAAGGGGGCAATCAGCCCCAGCATTTT.

The V call is TRBV4-1, the J call TRBJ2-7; maybe TRBD2 (6 bases). The germline gives CDR1 MGHRA, CDR2 YSYEKL. The CDR3 is 15 residues long. V was trimmed by 0 bases and J by 5 bases, leaving 14 bases between them. CDR3 amino acids: CASSQDSRDDNEQYF. The DNA for the CDR3 is TGCGCCAGCAGCCAAGATTCGCGGGACGACAACGAGCAGTACTTC.

The V call is TRBV16, the J call TRBJ1-6; D is ambiguous. This CDR3 has 14 residues. Germline-derived CDR1 and CDR2 are KGHSY and FQNENV. V was clipped by 0 bases and J by 7 bases, with 7 bases between them. The CDR3 DNA follows: TGTGCCAGCAGCCAATCATCCCTAAATTCACCCCTCCACTTT. Translation gives CASSQSSLNSPLHF.

The genes are TRBV7-2 and TRBJ2-1; D unresolved. The germline V and J ends were trimmed by 5 bases and 1 base, with 18 bases remaining between them. Germline CDR1 SGHTA, CDR2 FQGNSA. The CDR3 runs to 17 residues. CDR3 amino acids: CASSGMVLGNSYNEQFF. The CDR3 bases are TGTGCCAGCAGCGGTATGGTCCTAGGGAATTCCTACAATGAGCAGTTCTTC.

The V gene is TRBV6-5, the J gene TRBJ2-7; no firm D call. CDR1 is MNHEY, CDR2 SVGAGI, per germline. V lost 0 bases, J lost 5 bases, and 17 bases lay in between. This CDR3 spans 16 amino acids. The CDR3, as DNA: TGTGCCAGCAGTTACTCGATGGGGTATAAGCTCCACGAGCAGTACTTC. It codes for CASSYSMGYKLHEQYF.

A note on this clone: Additional DNA sequences in this sample encode the identical CDR3. The rearrangement links TRBV27 to TRBJ2-1, with TRBD2 matching 11 bases. From germline, CDR1 is MNHEY and CDR2 SMNVEV (reference sequence). After removal of 5 bases from V and 6 bases from J, the junction contained 0 bases not matched to a gene. This CDR3 is built from 13 residues. CDR3 amino acids: CASSLAGGNEQFF. CDR3 DNA sequence: TGTGCCAGCAGTCTAGCGGGAGGCAATGAGCAGTTCTTC.